A single sample is the source of the 11 T cell receptor beta chains below, sequenced in a study of cytomegalovirus exposure and HLA in healthy donors. Vbeta (60) and Jbeta (13) primers were used in the PCR. Using immunoSEQ multiplex PCR, the repertoire was profiled, and TCRdb retains in-frame clones only, with some absent. The sample has approximately 190,000 clones; 84% are singletons. Input material: PBMCs. These receptors all stem from a woman aged 45-59 years in good health and CMV-seropositive.

This chain connects TRBV5-1 to TRBJ2-1; D perhaps matches TRBD2 (7 bases). CDR1 is SGHRS and CDR2 is YFSETQ in the germline V gene. The V gene lost 0 bases and the J gene lost 9 bases, with 16 bases spanning the gap. This CDR3 contains 15 residues. The CDR3 here is CASSLAVAGAGEQFF. The CDR3 DNA follows: TGCGCCAGCAGCTTGGCGGTGGCGGGGGCGGGTGAGCAGTTCTTC.

This sequence joins TRBV15 and TRBJ2-3; D gene ambiguous. The V gene lost 5 bases and the J gene lost 0 bases, with 12 bases spanning the gap. CDR1 and CDR2 from the germline V gene are LNHNV and YYDKDF (reference sequence). This CDR3 region has 15 residues. The CDR3 loop is CATSRYLASTDTQYF. The CDR3 coding sequence is TGTGCCACCAGCCGGTACTTAGCTAGCACAGATACGCAGTATTTT.

The chain recombines TRBV29-1 with TRBJ1-1; a weak D match, TRBD1 (6 bases). The CDR3 has 13 amino acids. CDR1 and CDR2 from the germline V gene are SQVTM and ANQGSEA. Deletions cut 2 bases from V and 4 bases from J, with 11 bases between. The CDR3: CSVELNRATEAFF. CDR3 coding DNA: TGCAGCGTTGAACTTAACAGGGCCACTGAAGCTTTCTTT. Complete variable domain (other parts from reference TRBV29-1 and TRBJ1-1): SAVISQKPSRDICQRGTSLTIQCQVDSQVTMMFWYRQQPGQSLTLIATANQGSEATYESGFVIDKFPISRPNLTFSTLTVSNMSPEDSSIYLCSVELNRATEAFFGQGTRLTVV.

This clone was seen more than once but under ten times. This chain joins TRBV6-5 and TRBJ1-1; D not resolved. CDR3 length equals 15 residues. The V and J ends lost 6 bases and 0 bases respectively, with 14 bases between them. Germline CDR1 and CDR2: MNHEY and SVGAGI. The CDR3 DNA sequence: TGTGCCAGCAGCCGCGAGACTGTTATGAACACTGAAGCTTTCTTT. It specifies CASSRETVMNTEAFF.

V gene TRBV7-2 combines with J gene TRBJ2-5; tentative D call: TRBD2 (7 bases). From germline, CDR1 is SGHTA and CDR2 FQGNSA. The germline V and J ends were trimmed by 7 bases and 4 bases, with 19 bases remaining between them. The CDR3 is made up of 15 amino acids. The CDR3 loop reads CASNQGSGGIETQYF. CDR3 DNA: TGTGCCAGCAACCAAGGGTCGGGGGGCATAGAGACCCAGTACTTC.

The V and J genes are TRBV9 and TRBJ2-5, with 8 positions matching TRBD2. The J segment lost 1 base and the V segment lost 0 bases, leaving 5 bases of the junction unmatched. Germline V gene sequence: CDR1 SGDLS, CDR2 YYNGEE. The CDR3 extends over 16 amino acids. In DNA form, the CDR3 reads TGTGCCAGCAGCGTAGAACCCCGGGGGGGCCAAGAGACCCAGTACTTC. As protein: CASSVEPRGGQETQYF.

The genes are TRBV19 and TRBJ2-3; D might be TRBD2 (5 bases). Trimming shortened V by 5 bases and J by 8 bases, and 11 bases separated the two germline ends. Germline values: CDR1 LNHDA, CDR2 SQIVND (reference sequence). CDR3 length equals 12 residues. The CDR3 spells CASSYQRSTQYF. The CDR3 DNA reads TGTGCCAGTAGTTATCAGCGGAGTACGCAGTATTTT.

This chain links TRBV19 with TRBJ1-3; D might be TRBD1 (6 bases). CDR1 is LNHDA and CDR2 is SQIVND in the germline V gene (reference sequence). V lost 7 bases to trimming and J lost 2 bases, with 12 bases between them. The CDR3 is 14 amino acids. Here the CDR3 reads CASMYREPGNTIYF. The CDR3 bases are TGTGCCAGTATGTACAGGGAGCCTGGAAACACCATATATTTT.

This sequence joins TRBV6-5 and TRBJ2-3; the D is unclear. The germline gives CDR1 MNHEY, CDR2 SVGAGI. The V and J ends lost 5 bases and 8 bases respectively, with 14 bases between them. There are 13 residues in the CDR3. This CDR3 is CASSLRLQSTQYF. The CDR3 bases are TGTGCCAGCAGTCTCCGACTCCAATCTACGCAGTATTTT.

This clone was recorded a few times. The chain links TRBV10-3 to TRBJ2-2; 7 nucleotides match TRBD2. V trimming: 3 bases; J trimming: 5 bases; junction bases outside the gene matches: 9. CDR1 ENHRY and CDR2 SYGVKD come from the germline V gene. CDR3 length equals 16 residues. CDR3 in DNA: TGTGCCATCAGTGAAGTGGGGAGGGATGGGACCGGGGAGCTGTTTTTT. Amino acid sequence: CAISEVGRDGTGELFF.

This clone showed up just a few times. The V call is TRBV7-8, the J call TRBJ1-2, with 10 bases aligning to TRBD1. V shed 4 bases, J shed 7 bases, and the junction held 3 bases outside the gene matches. The CDR3 length is 13 residues. CDR1 and CDR2 from the germline V gene are SGHVS and FQNEAQ. The CDR3 bases are TGTGCCAGCAGCTCCGGGACAGGGGTTGGCTACACCTTC. Translated, it gives CASSSGTGVGYTF. The full variable domain, with the rest looked up from reference TRBV7-8 and TRBJ1-2, is GAGVSQSPRYKVAKRGQDVALRCDPISGHVSLFWYQQALGQGPEFLTYFQNEAQLDKSGLPSDRFFAERPEGSVSTLKIQRTQQEDSAVYLCASSSGTGVGYTFGSGTRLTVV.